The 27 T cell receptor beta chains below all came from one sample that was sequenced in a study of cytomegalovirus exposure and HLA in healthy donors. It was with 60 Vbeta and 13 Jbeta primers that the PCR ran. The table came from immunoSEQ multiplex PCR; TCRdb's copy has only in-frame clones and leaves some out. This sample yields about 110,000 clones, of which 69% are seen a single time; 5% to 7% belongs to the top ten. Sequencing was done on a sample of PBMCs. The receptors come from a woman in her seventies in good health and CMV-seropositive.

This rearrangement joins TRBV7-2 to TRBJ1-1; a possible D gene is TRBD1 (5 bases). The germline V gene has CDR1 SGHTA and CDR2 FQGNSA. Trimming removed 3 bases from V and 6 bases from J, with 17 bases in between. The CDR3 contains 15 residues. This chain's CDR3 is CASSFAVTRGAEAFF. DNA of the CDR3: TGTGCCAGCAGCTTTGCTGTAACTCGGGGGGCTGAAGCTTTCTTT. The whole variable domain, remainder taken from reference TRBV7-2 and TRBJ1-1, is GAGVSQSPSNKVTEKGKDVELRCDPISGHTALYWYRQSLGQGLEFLIYFQGNSAPDKSGLPSDRFSAERTGGSVSTLTIQRTQQEDSAVYLCASSFAVTRGAEAFFGQGTRLTVV.

The chain links TRBV5-8 to TRBJ1-4; 9 bases match TRBD1. After removal of 2 bases from V and 7 bases from J, the junction contained 3 bases not matched to a gene. The CDR3 loop spans 14 amino acids. Germline loops: CDR1 SGHTS, CDR2 YDEGEE. The CDR3 bases are TGTGCCAGCAGCTTAACAGGGGGCGGTGAAAAACTGTTTTTT. Protein sequence: CASSLTGGGEKLFF.

This clone was detected once. The chain joins TRBV5-6 to TRBJ2-7; 8 bases align to TRBD1. This CDR3 region has 13 residues. Losses at the gene ends were 7 bases for V and 7 bases for J; bases not matched to a gene: 10. Germline CDR1 is SGHDT and CDR2 is YYEEEE. The CDR3 here is CASSQGAYGEQYF. CDR3 in DNA: TGTGCCAGCTCCCAGGGGGCTTACGGGGAGCAGTACTTC.

The V gene is TRBV25-1, the J gene TRBJ2-7; the D gene is possibly TRBD1 (6 bases). Germline V lookup: CDR1 MGHDK, CDR2 SYGVNS. The length of the CDR3 is 15 residues. V gave up 3 bases and J gave up 2 bases, with 14 bases separating them. CDR3 bases: TGTGCCAGCAGTGAGCAGGGGACCGTGGCCTACGAGCAGTACTTC. Its protein is CASSEQGTVAYEQYF.

The gene calls are TRBV5-1 and TRBJ1-1, with D unclear. V lost 0 bases and J 3 bases, leaving 15 bases between the germline ends. CDR3 length: 16 residues. Germline CDR1 and CDR2: SGHRS and YFSETQ. The CDR3 coding sequence is TGCGCCAGCAGCTTGGGGCCGGGGTGGTTGGACACTGAAGCTTTCTTT. As protein: CASSLGPGWLDTEAFF.

The V gene is TRBV29-1, the J gene TRBJ1-1; the D gene is possibly TRBD1 (5 bases). V was trimmed by 6 bases and J by 6 bases, leaving 17 bases between them. The CDR3 is 13 residues long. CDR1 is SQVTM and CDR2 is ANQGSEA in the germline V gene. The CDR3 reads CSVLGASGPEAFF. CDR3 coding DNA: TGCAGCGTCCTAGGGGCCTCCGGGCCTGAAGCTTTCTTT.

The chain employs TRBV5-1 and TRBJ2-7; 7 nucleotides align to TRBD2. This CDR3 spans 15 amino acids. Germline CDR1 SGHRS, CDR2 YFSETQ. Trimming at V came to 0 bases and at J to 4 bases, leaving 7 bases not matched to a gene. This chain's CDR3 is CASSLGAGPDYEQYF. The CDR3, as DNA: TGCGCCAGCAGCTTGGGAGCGGGGCCTGATTACGAGCAGTACTTC.

The chain combines TRBV5-1 with TRBJ1-6; TRBD1 matches 7 bases. Germline values: CDR1 SGHRS, CDR2 YFSETQ. The CDR3 has 15 amino acids. V trimming: 4 bases; J trimming: 0 bases; junction bases outside the gene matches: 1. CDR3 nucleotides: TGCGCCAGCAGCCGGGACAGCTCCTATAATTCACCCCTCCACTTT. Translating gives CASSRDSSYNSPLHF. Full variable domain (outside the CDR3, taken from reference TRBV5-1 and TRBJ1-6): KAGVTQTPRYLIKTRGQQVTLSCSPISGHRSVSWYQQTPGQGLQFLFEYFSETQRNKGNFPGRFSGRQFSNSRSEMNVSTLELGDSALYLCASSRDSSYNSPLHFGNGTRLTVT.

This clone was seen only a few times. This chain joins TRBV5-5 and TRBJ1-1; weak D call: TRBD1 (5 bases). Trimming pared 0 bases from V and 1 base from J, leaving 10 bases between. CDR1 is SGHKS and CDR2 is YYEKEE in the germline V gene (reference sequence). The CDR3 covers 15 residues. The CDR3 sequence: CASSLAKGRNTEAFF. CDR3 DNA sequence: TGTGCCAGCAGCTTGGCAAAGGGGCGGAACACTGAAGCTTTCTTT. Variable domain in full (rest from reference TRBV5-5 and TRBJ1-1): DAGVTQSPTHLIKTRGQQVTLRCSPISGHKSVSWYQQVLGQGPQFIFQYYEKEERGRGNFPDRFSARQFPNYSSELNVNALLLGDSALYLCASSLAKGRNTEAFFGQGTRLTVV.

J is TRBJ1-5 and V is TRBV10-3; 8 nucleotides agree with TRBD1. The CDR3 extends over 15 amino acids. The germline V gene has CDR1 ENHRY and CDR2 SYGVKD. Losses at the gene ends were 3 bases for V and 5 bases for J; bases not matched to a gene: 6. This CDR3 is CAISDSDRGYQPQHF. As DNA, the CDR3 is TGTGCCATCAGTGATTCCGACAGGGGATATCAGCCCCAGCATTTT.

The chain carries TRBV6-5 and TRBJ1-1; tentatively, D is TRBD1 (5 bases). The CDR3 totals 15 residues. Germline V gene sequence: CDR1 MNHEY, CDR2 SVGAGI. V was clipped by 2 bases and J by 0 bases, with 10 bases between them. CDR3 nucleotides: TGTGCCAGCAGTTACGGAGACAGCATGAACACTGAAGCTTTCTTT. Protein product: CASSYGDSMNTEAFF.

The chain combines TRBV2 with TRBJ2-7; D unclear. Germline CDR1 SNHLY, CDR2 FYNNEI. V lost 6 bases to trimming and J lost 4 bases, with 10 bases between them. This CDR3 region has 12 residues. CDR3 sequence (DNA): TGTGCCAGCAGGTTGTGGGCTTACGAGCAGTACTTC. Protein: CASRLWAYEQYF.

The table lists this clone with a few counts. The chain uses TRBV6-5 and TRBJ2-7; no reliable D call. The CDR3 sequence is 11 residues long. V gave up 5 bases and J gave up 6 bases, with 8 bases separating them. Germline values: CDR1 MNHEY, CDR2 SVGAGI. CDR3 sequence: CASSPASEQYF. CDR3 nucleotides: TGTGCCAGCAGTCCTGCGTCCGAGCAGTACTTC.

This clone was recorded once. The chain has TRBV5-6 and TRBJ2-1, with 14 bases fitting TRBD2. This CDR3 has 16 amino acids. Germline V gives CDR1 SGHDT, CDR2 YYEEEE. Trimming took 0 bases from V and 8 from J; bases not matched to a gene: 4. The CDR3 loop reads CASSLAGTSGGDEQFF. CDR3 nucleotides: TGTGCCAGCAGCTTGGCGGGGACTAGCGGGGGCGATGAGCAGTTCTTC.

V is TRBV7-9 and J is TRBJ1-3, with a weak D call TRBD1 (5 bases). Trimming took off 7 bases at V and 5 bases at J, with 12 bases between the two ends. Germline V lookup: CDR1 SEHNR, CDR2 FQNEAQ (reference sequence). This CDR3 has 13 amino acids. This CDR3 is CASNSGFRNTIYF. CDR3 DNA sequence: TGTGCCAGCAACTCAGGGTTTCGAAACACCATATATTTT.

V gene TRBV7-2 combines with J gene TRBJ1-2; TRBD1 might be the D (5 bases). Germline loops: CDR1 SGHTA, CDR2 FQGNSA. V lost 6 bases, J lost 5 bases, and 16 bases lay in between. The length of the CDR3 is 14 residues. The CDR3 region has the DNA TGTGCCAGCAGACCAGGGCAAAGTACTTATGGCTACACCTTC. Protein product: CASRPGQSTYGYTF.

The V gene is TRBV7-8, the J gene TRBJ2-2, with D tentatively TRBD2 (6 bases). This CDR3 has 15 residues. The V and J ends lost 2 bases and 8 bases respectively, with 15 bases between them. The germline V gene has CDR1 SGHVS and CDR2 FQNEAQ. CDR3 sequence (DNA): TGTGCCAGCAGCTTAACCGGGGGTTCCTTTGGGGAGCTGTTTTTT. Protein: CASSLTGGSFGELFF.

This clone has just a few counts. The CDR3 region has the DNA TGTGCCAGCAGTTCTCGGCGGGGTCAGACCCAGTACTTC. This encodes CASSSRRGQTQYF. This chain connects TRBV7-2 to TRBJ2-5; weak D call: TRBD2 (6 bases). Trimming took 6 bases from V and 6 from J, leaving 14 bases between them. The germline V gene encodes CDR1 SGHTA and CDR2 FQGNSA. This CDR3 is built from 13 residues.

This rearrangement joins TRBV6-1 to TRBJ1-2; no reliable D call. This CDR3 has 11 residues. CDR1 and CDR2 from the germline V gene are MNHNS and SASEGT. Trimming removed 4 bases at V and 8 bases at J, with 8 bases between. The CDR3 is CASSARWGYTF. CDR3 nucleotide sequence: TGTGCCAGCAGTGCCCGGTGGGGCTACACCTTC.

The J gene is TRBJ2-7, the V gene TRBV11-3; D gene uncertain. V lost 4 bases and J 2 bases, leaving 18 bases between the germline ends. CDR1 is SGHNT and CDR2 is YENEEA in the germline V gene. The CDR3 extends over 16 amino acids. CDR3 nucleotides: TGTGCCAGCAGCTCGACTGGAGCCCCTGGCCCCTACGAGCAGTACTTC. Its translation is CASSSTGAPGPYEQYF.

The V gene is TRBV6-5, the J gene TRBJ2-5, with 11 bases fitting TRBD1. The ends lost 7 bases at V and 11 bases at J; junction bases unmatched: 12. Germline-derived CDR1 and CDR2 are MNHEY and SVGAGI. The CDR3 sequence is 14 residues long. In nucleotides, the CDR3 is TGTGCCAGCAAAAAGGGACAGGGGGTATGGGAGCAGTACTTC. Residues: CASKKGQGVWEQYF.

The V and J genes are TRBV5-1 and TRBJ1-1, with 10 bases identical to TRBD1. The CDR3 consists of 17 residues. Per germline, CDR1 SGHRS and CDR2 YFSETQ. V lost 4 bases to trimming and J lost 0 bases; unmatched junction nucleotides: 9. CDR3 residues: CASSPGQGGRMNTEAFF. The CDR3 coding sequence is TGCGCCAGCAGCCCAGGACAGGGGGGGAGGATGAACACTGAAGCTTTCTTT. Based on the CDR3 plus reference TRBV5-1 and TRBJ1-1, the full variable domain is KAGVTQTPRYLIKTRGQQVTLSCSPISGHRSVSWYQQTPGQGLQFLFEYFSETQRNKGNFPGRFSGRQFSNSRSEMNVSTLELGDSALYLCASSPGQGGRMNTEAFFGQGTRLTVV.

This clone was detected only a few times. The chain uses TRBV25-1 and TRBJ1-2; D is ambiguous. The CDR3 covers 14 residues. V dropped 3 bases and J dropped 8 bases, with 16 bases sitting between them. In germline, CDR1 is MGHDK, CDR2 SYGVNS. The CDR3 protein is CASSDMRGIAGYTF. CDR3 bases: TGTGCCAGCAGTGATATGCGGGGTATAGCGGGCTACACCTTC.

This chain joins TRBV25-1 and TRBJ2-4, with a possible D match to TRBD2 (6 bases). The CDR3 sequence is 14 residues long. From germline, CDR1 is MGHDK and CDR2 SYGVNS. V was pared by 3 bases and J by 6 bases, with 12 bases between. CDR3 residues: CASSDSGGTNIQYF. The DNA of the CDR3 is TGTGCCAGCAGTGACTCTGGGGGGACAAACATTCAGTACTTC.

The chain couples TRBV7-2 to TRBJ1-1; tentatively, D is TRBD1 (6 bases). Germline CDR1 reads SGHTA; CDR2 reads FQGNSA. The CDR3 is 18 amino acids. V lost 2 bases and J lost 0, with 19 bases in between. As DNA, the CDR3 is TGTGCCAGCAGCTTACAGGCATGGACAGCCCTCATGAACACTGAAGCTTTCTTT. As protein: CASSLQAWTALMNTEAFF. Full variable domain (rest looked up from reference TRBV7-2 and TRBJ1-1): GAGVSQSPSNKVTEKGKDVELRCDPISGHTALYWYRQSLGQGLEFLIYFQGNSAPDKSGLPSDRFSAERTGGSVSTLTIQRTQQEDSAVYLCASSLQAWTALMNTEAFFGQGTRLTVV.

The V and J genes are TRBV15 and TRBJ2-1, with D unclear. Germline CDR1 reads LNHNV; CDR2 reads YYDKDF (reference sequence). This CDR3 is 13 amino acids long. Between the trimmed V and J ends, which lost 6 bases and 3 bases, there was a span of 9 bases. The CDR3: CATRFSIYNEQFF. CDR3 nucleotides: TGTGCCACCAGGTTTTCTATCTACAATGAGCAGTTCTTC.

The genes are TRBV2 and TRBJ2-5, with 10 nucleotides matching TRBD1. CDR3 size: 14 residues. Germline CDR1 reads SNHLY; CDR2 reads FYNNEI. Germline trimming cut 5 bases from V and 2 bases from J; bases unmatched to any gene: 2. CDR3 bases: TGTGCCAGCAGTCGGGACAGGGGTCAAGAGACCCAGTACTTC. Translation gives CASSRDRGQETQYF.